This is a list of T cell receptor beta chains from one sample in a study of cytotoxic CD8 clonotypes in ibrutinib-treated CLL. Using immunoSEQ multiplex PCR, the repertoire was profiled, and TCRdb retains in-frame clones only, with some absent. The data contain roughly 29,000 clones, 76% of them singletons. Sequenced material: PBMCs, taken after 36 months of ibrutinib treatment. The receptors were sampled from a human donor with chronic lymphocytic leukemia. CDR3s include the opening cysteine and the closing phenylalanine or tryptophan. The order of the fields is V gene, J gene, CDR3 protein.

TRBV11-2,TRBJ2-7,CASSLAGGAREQYF
TRBV10-3,TRBJ1-4,CAIIGTGGFGEKLFF
TRBV18,TRBJ2-3,CASSPTRLYGGGSSTDTQYF
TRBV2,TRBJ1-3,CASSQEVGNTIYF
TRBV7-3,TRBJ2-2,CASSFTGGITGELFF
TRBV18,TRBJ1-2,CASSPITKKGSGYTF
TRBV7-9,TRBJ1-1,CASSLPTNTEAFF
TRBV2,TRBJ2-3,CASSPLAGVTDTQYF
TRBV4-3,TRBJ1-1,CASSLGQGLNTEAFF
TRBV9,TRBJ2-5,CASSERTGNMVQETQYF
TRBV27,TRBJ1-4,CASRKGQGSEKLFF
TRBV2,TRBJ1-2,CASSDSNTLNGYTF
TRBV19,TRBJ2-1,CASSTAIRGEQFF
TRBV2,TRBJ2-7,CASVRTSGYEQYF